This T cell receptor (beta chain) originates from a study of CD8 T cells in Susac syndrome. The germline V gene has CDR1 SGHTA and CDR2 FQGNSA. The CDR3 sequence is 15 residues long. V was clipped by 2 bases and J by 1 base, with 11 bases between them. RNA in amounts of roughly 0.5 to 1 ug was reverse transcribed with random hexamers. TCRdb analysed the immunoSEQ multiplex PCR reads with MiXCR anew, one entry per CDR3 protein. The sample yields a few hundred thousand distinct CDR3 sequences, 85% seen once. This chain uses TRBV7-2 with TRBJ1-1; unclear D gene. The sequenced material came from CD8+ T cells from PBMCs. This receptor was taken from a human donor with multiple sclerosis. DNA of the CDR3: TGTGCCAGCAGCTTAATGACGGGCTCGAACACTGAAGCTTTCTTT. This encodes CASSLMTGSNTEAFF.